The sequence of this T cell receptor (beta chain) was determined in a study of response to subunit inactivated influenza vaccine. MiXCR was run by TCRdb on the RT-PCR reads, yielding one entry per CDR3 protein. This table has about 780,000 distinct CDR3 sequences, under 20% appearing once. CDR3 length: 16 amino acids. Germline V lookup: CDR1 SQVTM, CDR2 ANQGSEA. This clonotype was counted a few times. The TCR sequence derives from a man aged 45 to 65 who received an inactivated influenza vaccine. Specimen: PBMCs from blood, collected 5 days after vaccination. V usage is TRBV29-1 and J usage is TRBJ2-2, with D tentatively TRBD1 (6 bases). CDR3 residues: CEKRRDNLEGTGELFF. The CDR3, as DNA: TGCGAGAAACGACGGGACAACCTCGAGGGAACCGGGGAGCTGTTTTTT.